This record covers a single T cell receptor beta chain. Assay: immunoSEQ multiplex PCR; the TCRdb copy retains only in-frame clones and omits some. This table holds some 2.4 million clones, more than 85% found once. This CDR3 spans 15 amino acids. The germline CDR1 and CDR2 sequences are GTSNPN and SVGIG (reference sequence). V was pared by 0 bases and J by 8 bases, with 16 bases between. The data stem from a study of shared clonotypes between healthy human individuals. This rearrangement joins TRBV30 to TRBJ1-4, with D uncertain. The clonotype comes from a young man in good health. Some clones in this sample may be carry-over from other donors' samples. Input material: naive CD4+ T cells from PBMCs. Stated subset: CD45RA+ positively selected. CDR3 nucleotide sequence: TGTGCCTGGAGTGTCACTGCCGCCATCAACGAAAAACTGTTTTTT. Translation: CAWSVTAAINEKLFF.